Shown below are 30 T cell receptor beta chains from a single sample sequenced in a study of blood T cells in healthy people across ages. Sample-barcoded 5' priming and a J-beta primer mix drove a second PCR of roughly 6 to 12 cycles. TCRdb used MiXCR to reprocess the 5' RACE reads, holding one entry per CDR3 protein. The table has 980,000 or so distinct CDR3 sequences, around 46% seen once; the top ten hold under 15%. The sequencing input was blood. These receptors were taken from a man younger than 40 in good health.

This clonotype was picked up a small number of times. The chain is built from TRBV29-1 and TRBJ2-7, with D possibly TRBD1 on 6 matching bases. The germline CDR1 and CDR2 sequences are SQVTM and ANQGSEA. This CDR3 region has 16 residues. The CDR3 here is CSVSPPDRRGEYEQYF. CDR3 sequence (DNA): TGCAGTGTCTCTCCACCTGACAGGCGCGGCGAGTACGAGCAGTACTTC.

CDR3 sequence (DNA): TGTGCCAGCAGCCCGGGGACTAGCGGGGGGGCCGGCAATGAGCAGTTCTTC. Amino acids: CASSPGTSGGAGNEQFF. V usage is TRBV7-8 and J usage is TRBJ2-1; 16 bases fit TRBD2. Germline V gene sequence: CDR1 SGHVS, CDR2 FQNEAQ. The trim removed 5 bases at V and 6 bases at J, leaving 7 bases unmatched. The CDR3 spans 17 residues.

The sample holds a few counts of this clonotype. The chain recombines TRBV5-1 with TRBJ2-1, with no clear D. CDR1 is SGHRS, CDR2 YFSETQ, per germline. The CDR3 runs to 14 residues. The V and J ends lost 0 bases and 5 bases respectively, with 9 bases between them. The CDR3 DNA is TGCGCCAGCAGCTTGGCCGGGCGCAACAATGAGCAGTTCTTC. Its translation: CASSLAGRNNEQFF.

This chain connects TRBV29-1 to TRBJ2-7; TRBD2 might be the D (6 bases). Looked up from germline, CDR1 is SQVTM and CDR2 is ANQGSEA. The V gene lost 5 bases and the J gene lost 2 bases, with 19 bases spanning the gap. The CDR3 spans 15 residues. The CDR3 bases are TGCAGCGTTCAAGGGATCCGGGACTCCGCCTACGAGCAGTACTTC. This encodes CSVQGIRDSAYEQYF.

In its sample, this clonotype was seen a few times. The chain has TRBV7-2 and TRBJ2-2; 7 bases are shared with TRBD2. Looked up from germline, CDR1 is SGHTA and CDR2 is FQGNSA. This CDR3 comprises 15 residues. Losses at the gene ends were 0 bases for V and 4 bases for J; bases not matched to a gene: 2. CDR3 DNA sequence: TGTGCCAGCAGCTTAGCGGCTAGCGGCACCGGGGAGCTGTTTTTT. As protein: CASSLAASGTGELFF.

Here the CDR3 reads CASSLWLAGVTDTQYF. The CDR3 nucleotides read TGTGCCAGCAGTTTATGGCTAGCGGGGGTTACAGATACGCAGTATTTT. The genes are TRBV28 and TRBJ2-3, with TRBD2 matching over 10 bases. This CDR3 contains 16 residues. V shed 0 bases and J 3 bases; nucleotides not matched to a gene: 3. The germline CDR1 and CDR2 sequences are MDHEN and SYDVKM.

This clonotype turned up a few times. This CDR3 reads CASRGSGRFAGELFF. Here the CDR3 DNA reads TGTGCCAGCAGGGGTTCTGGACGTTTTGCCGGGGAGCTGTTTTTT. This chain links TRBV12-3 or TRBV12-4 with TRBJ2-2; D remains unclear. V dropped 6 bases and J dropped 6 bases, with 17 bases sitting between them. The CDR3 contains 15 residues.

V is TRBV27 and J is TRBJ2-3; D ambiguous. Germline values: CDR1 MNHEY, CDR2 SMNVEV (reference sequence). The CDR3 runs to 10 residues. V was trimmed by 10 bases and J by 5 bases, leaving 7 bases between them. The CDR3 region is CATVGDTQYF. In DNA, the CDR3 is TGTGCCACGGTAGGAGATACGCAGTATTTT.

Regarding this clonotype: A much larger clone differs by one base, so this may be a read error. The V and J genes are TRBV9 and TRBJ2-3; D unclear. The CDR3 spans 13 residues. CDR1 is SGDLS and CDR2 is YYNGEE in the germline V gene. Trimming left V 0 bases short and J 3 bases short, with 5 bases between. The CDR3 region has the DNA TGTGCCAGCAGCGTAGTTTGGACAGATACGCAGTATTTT. Its protein is CASSVVWTDTQYF. The full variable domain, completed using reference TRBV9 and TRBJ2-3, is DSGVTQTPKHLITATGQRVTLRCSPRSGDLSVYWYQQSLDQGLQFLIQYYNGEERAKGNILERFSAQQFPDLHSELNLSSLELGDSALYFCASSVVWTDTQYFGPGTRLTVL.

This sequence joins TRBV20-1 and TRBJ2-7; 9 nucleotides align to TRBD1. The J call may be incorrect, as the DNA end agrees better with TRBJ2-5. CDR1 is DFQATT and CDR2 is SNEGSKA in the germline V gene (reference sequence). This CDR3 is 14 amino acids long. The CDR3 loop reads CSARGQGEAETQYF. In DNA form, the CDR3 reads TGCAGTGCTAGAGGACAGGGGGAAGCAGAGACCCAGTACTTC.

This clonotype was seen more than once but under ten times. The chain links TRBV7-9 to TRBJ2-3; no reliable D call. CDR1 and CDR2 from the germline V gene are SEHNR and FQNEAQ (reference sequence). Trimming left V 5 bases short and J 4 bases short, with 13 bases between. CDR3 size: 14 residues. The CDR3 DNA is TGTGCCAGCAGCCAAGCACGTTCTGCAGATACGCAGTATTTT. This translates into CASSQARSADTQYF.

The CDR3 region is CASSLVGTGSDTQYF. CDR3 nucleotides: TGTGCCAGCAGCTTAGTAGGGACAGGGTCGGATACGCAGTATTTT. This chain connects TRBV7-9 to TRBJ2-3; the match to TRBD1 covers 9 bases. Germline CDR1 reads SEHNR; CDR2 reads FQNEAQ (reference sequence). J was trimmed by 6 bases and V by 1 base; bases with no gene match: 5. CDR3 size: 15 residues. Combining the CDR3 with reference TRBV7-9 and TRBJ2-3 gives the whole variable domain DTGVSQNPRHKITKRGQNVTFRCDPISEHNRLYWYRQTLGQGPEFLTYFQNEAQLEKSRLLSDRFSAERPKGSFSTLEIQRTEQGDSAMYLCASSLVGTGSDTQYFGPGTRLTVL.

This clonotype was detected once. The gene calls are TRBV4-1 and TRBJ2-2; 10 bases are a match to TRBD2. Germline-derived CDR1 and CDR2 are MGHRA and YSYEKL. CDR3 length: 15 amino acids. After removal of 2 bases from V and 6 bases from J, the junction contained 3 bases not matched to a gene. As DNA, the CDR3 is TGCGCCAGCAGCCAAAAGCGGGAGGGCCCCGGGGAGCTGTTTTTT. Amino acids: CASSQKREGPGELFF.

The genes are TRBV10-3 and TRBJ2-3; a possible D gene is TRBD1 (6 bases). In germline, CDR1 is ENHRY, CDR2 SYGVKD. CDR3 size: 15 residues. Trimming left V 0 bases short and J 2 bases short, with 9 bases between. CDR3 in DNA: TGTGCCATCAGTGAGTCGGGGGCGTCCACAGATACGCAGTATTTT. Its protein is CAISESGASTDTQYF.

The rearrangement joins TRBV12-3 or TRBV12-4 to TRBJ1-1; D is possibly TRBD1 (6 bases). Trimming pared 1 base from V and 1 base from J, leaving 7 bases between. This CDR3 is built from 14 residues. The CDR3 loop is CASSLEGENTEAFF. Here the CDR3 DNA reads TGTGCCAGCAGTTTAGAGGGGGAGAACACTGAAGCTTTCTTT.

The chain uses TRBV20-1 and TRBJ2-4; tentatively, D is TRBD2 (6 bases). The CDR3 is 18 amino acids. Trimming removed 0 bases from V and 4 bases from J, with 22 bases in between. Germline CDR1 is DFQATT and CDR2 is SNEGSKA (reference sequence). CDR3 sequence: CSARDRRRPTGEKNIQYF. As DNA, the CDR3 is TGCAGTGCTAGAGATCGTCGGCGACCCACGGGGGAGAAAAACATTCAGTACTTC.

The chain carries TRBV10-2 and TRBJ2-5, with D tentatively TRBD2 (7 bases). The CDR3 runs to 14 residues. In germline, CDR1 is WSHSY, CDR2 SAAADI. V lost 7 bases and J lost 11, with 23 bases in between. CDR3 bases: TGCGCCAGCACCCTGGGGGGGCTGGGGAATGAGCAGTACTTC. Amino acid sequence: CASTLGGLGNEQYF.

This rearrangement joins TRBV28 to TRBJ2-3, with TRBD2 matching 15 bases. The J segment lost 3 bases and the V segment lost 6 bases, leaving 7 bases of the junction unmatched. Germline lookup yields CDR1 MDHEN and CDR2 SYDVKM. This CDR3 is built from 17 residues. The CDR3 spells CASRGTSGRRGTDTQYF. Written as DNA, the CDR3 is TGTGCCAGCAGGGGGACTAGCGGGAGGAGGGGTACAGATACGCAGTATTTT. The complete variable domain, with remaining parts taken from reference TRBV28 and TRBJ2-3, reads DVKVTQSSRYLVKRTGEKVFLECVQDMDHENMFWYRQDPGLGLRLIYFSYDVKMKEKGDIPEGYSVSREKKERFSLILESASTNQTSMYLCASRGTSGRRGTDTQYFGPGTRLTVL.

The J gene is TRBJ1-2, the V gene TRBV15; D gene ambiguous. V was cut by 3 bases and J by 5 bases, with 10 bases left in between. CDR3 length: 13 amino acids. Germline values: CDR1 LNHNV, CDR2 YYDKDF (reference sequence). CDR3 amino acids: CATSRGGLYGYTF. The CDR3 bases are TGTGCCACCAGCAGGGGCGGTTTATATGGCTACACCTTC. Filled out from reference TRBV15 and TRBJ1-2, the complete variable domain reads DAMVIQNPRYQVTQFGKPVTLSCSQTLNHNVMYWYQQKSSQAPKLLFHYYDKDFNNEADTPDNFQSRRPNTSFCFLDIRSPGLGDTAMYLCATSRGGLYGYTFGSGTRLTVV.

The CDR3 DNA sequence: TGTGCCAGCAGTTCGCCCGCGCGGGGAATGACCAAAAACATTCAGTACTTC. Encoded protein: CASSSPARGMTKNIQYF. J is TRBJ2-4 and V is TRBV6-2 or TRBV6-3; D possibly corresponds to TRBD2 (6 bases). The germline gives CDR1 MNHEY, CDR2 SVGEGT. Trimming cost V 4 bases and J 2 bases, with 18 bases left between them. CDR3 length: 17 residues.

The V and J genes are TRBV7-9 and TRBJ1-1, with a tentative D call TRBD1 (6 bases). Trimming shortened V by 4 bases and J by 10 bases, and 19 bases separated the two germline ends. Germline CDR1 and CDR2: SEHNR and FQNEAQ (reference sequence). The CDR3 extends over 14 amino acids. CDR3 sequence: CASSSYNRVLGAFF. DNA for the CDR3: TGTGCCAGCAGCTCGTATAACAGGGTTCTAGGAGCTTTCTTT.

The chain uses TRBV20-1 and TRBJ2-5; TRBD1 agrees at 7 bases. V lost 3 bases to trimming and J lost 5 bases; unmatched junction nucleotides: 6. This CDR3 spans 13 amino acids. From germline, CDR1 is DFQATT and CDR2 SNEGSKA (reference sequence). The CDR3 reads CSARVTGMETQYF. The CDR3 nucleotides are TGCAGTGCTAGGGTGACAGGGATGGAGACCCAGTACTTC.

This clonotype has only a few counts. V and J are TRBV3-1 and TRBJ2-3, with D perhaps TRBD2 (6 bases). The germline V gene has CDR1 LGHDT and CDR2 YNNKEL (reference sequence). V dropped 2 bases and J dropped 1 base, with 10 bases sitting between them. This CDR3 has 15 residues. As DNA, the CDR3 is TGTGCCAGCAGCCAACGGAGGGATGGCACAGATACGCAGTATTTT. It specifies CASSQRRDGTDTQYF.

The chain is built from TRBV12-5 and TRBJ2-3, with TRBD1 matching over 8 bases. Germline V gene sequence: CDR1 LGHNT, CDR2 FRNRAP. This CDR3 has 18 amino acids. After removal of 0 bases from V and 1 base from J, the junction contained 9 bases not matched to a gene. The CDR3 is CASGLVSKDRVGTDTQYF. The CDR3 nucleotides are TGTGCTAGTGGTTTGGTAAGCAAGGACAGGGTCGGCACAGATACGCAGTATTTT.

CDR3 sequence: CATSDATTGNYGYTF. For the CDR3, the DNA is TGTGCCACCAGTGATGCGACGACGGGAAACTATGGCTACACCTTC. The chain joins TRBV24-1 to TRBJ1-2; no clear D. Germline V gives CDR1 KGHDR, CDR2 SFDVKD. The CDR3 is made up of 15 amino acids. Trimming took off 3 bases at V and 2 bases at J, with 12 bases between the two ends.

This CDR3 reads CASSDRQGGITYNSPLHF. The CDR3 nucleotides read TGTGCCAGCAGCGACAGACAGGGAGGGATCACCTATAATTCACCCCTCCACTTT. The rearrangement links TRBV25-1 to TRBJ1-6; 7 bases map to TRBD1. This CDR3 is 18 amino acids long. The junction had 13 bases not matched to a gene; V was cut back by 6 bases and J by 2 bases. CDR1 is MGHDK and CDR2 is SYGVNS in the germline V gene. Complete variable domain (other parts from reference TRBV25-1 and TRBJ1-6): EADIYQTPRYLVIGTGKKITLECSQTMGHDKMYWYQQDPGMELHLIHYSYGVNSTEKGDLSSESTVSRIRTEHFPLTLESARPSHTSQYLCASSDRQGGITYNSPLHFGNGTRLTVT.

This chain joins TRBV7-6 and TRBJ2-5, with D hard to call. CDR3 length equals 12 residues. Germline V gives CDR1 SGHVS, CDR2 FNYEAQ. V dropped 4 bases and J dropped 7 bases, with 10 bases sitting between them. Here the CDR3 reads CASSSVLRTQYF. In DNA, the CDR3 is TGTGCCAGCAGCTCGGTGTTGAGGACCCAGTACTTC.

This chain links TRBV6-2 or TRBV6-3 with TRBJ2-5, with TRBD1 as a possible D gene (6 bases). Looked up from germline, CDR1 is MNHEY and CDR2 is SVGEGT. Trimming left V 4 bases short and J 3 bases short, with 18 bases between. The CDR3 length is 16 residues. The DNA of the CDR3 is TGTGCCAGCAGTTCCTTCACGGGACAAGTTGAAGAGACCCAGTACTTC. This sequence encodes CASSSFTGQVEETQYF.

This clonotype was observed a handful of times. The chain links TRBV6-1 to TRBJ1-2; D not resolved. The germline V and J ends were trimmed by 3 bases and 1 base, with 12 bases remaining between them. Germline loops: CDR1 MNHNS, CDR2 SASEGT. The CDR3 sequence is 15 residues long. CDR3: CASSEGRASNYGYTF. The CDR3 DNA follows: TGTGCCAGCAGTGAGGGGAGAGCTAGTAACTATGGCTACACCTTC.

This clonotype was seen just once. The genes are TRBV6-1 and TRBJ2-2; the D is unclear. Germline values: CDR1 MNHNS, CDR2 SASEGT. This CDR3 has 15 amino acids. V gave up 0 bases and J gave up 3 bases, with 8 bases separating them. CDR3 in DNA: TGTGCCAGCAGTGAAGCGCTGGCCCACACCGGGGAGCTGTTTTTT. Protein product: CASSEALAHTGELFF.